The entry below describes one TCR beta chain. The antigen is not known. Amplified TCR beta CDR3 regions derived from RNA transcripts. In the first-round RT-PCR of the TCR CDR3, the HTBI primer set was used. MiXCR, applied by TCRdb to the multiplex PCR reads, yields one record per CDR3 protein. Of more than 350,000 distinct CDR3 sequences in the sample, more than 12% were seen once. CDR1 MDHEN and CDR2 SYDVKM come from the germline V gene. The CDR3 length is 15 residues. Germline trimming cut 8 bases from V and 0 bases from J; bases unmatched to any gene: 8. Calling Graves' hyperthyroidism stable meant ophthalmopathy did not progress within 18 months. The sample originates from a study of T cells in Graves' hyperthyroidism and ophthalmopathy. Study-level results: Model predictions of ophthalmopathy came a median around 7.1 months before onset. Blood shared most expanded thyroid clonotypes above 0.001.

The source material was blood. The origin of this receptor is a young woman with Graves' hyperthyroidism. The V and J genes are TRBV28 and TRBJ2-7; TRBD2 agrees at 9 bases. CDR3 nucleotides: TGTGCCAGCGGAACGAGCGGGAGGTACTCCTACGAGCAGTACTTC. Translation gives CASGTSGRYSYEQYF.